This TCR beta chain was sequenced during a study of control samples from healthy donors and cancer patients. Germline-derived CDR1 and CDR2 are MNHEY and SVGAGI. The J segment lost 10 bases and the V segment lost 10 bases, leaving 7 bases of the junction unmatched. The CDR3 consists of 11 residues. The protocol was immunoSEQ multiplex PCR, while the TCRdb copy is restricted to in-frame clones and leaves out a portion. The repertoire holds around 80,000 clones, with more than 70% as singletons. The V gene is TRBV6-5, the J gene TRBJ1-1; 9 bases map to TRBD1. The sample was blood. The clonotype comes from a man in his fifties or sixties in good health. The CDR3 DNA follows: TGTGCCATCCGGGACAGGGTGGCAGCTTTCTTT. Amino acids: CAIRDRVAAFF.